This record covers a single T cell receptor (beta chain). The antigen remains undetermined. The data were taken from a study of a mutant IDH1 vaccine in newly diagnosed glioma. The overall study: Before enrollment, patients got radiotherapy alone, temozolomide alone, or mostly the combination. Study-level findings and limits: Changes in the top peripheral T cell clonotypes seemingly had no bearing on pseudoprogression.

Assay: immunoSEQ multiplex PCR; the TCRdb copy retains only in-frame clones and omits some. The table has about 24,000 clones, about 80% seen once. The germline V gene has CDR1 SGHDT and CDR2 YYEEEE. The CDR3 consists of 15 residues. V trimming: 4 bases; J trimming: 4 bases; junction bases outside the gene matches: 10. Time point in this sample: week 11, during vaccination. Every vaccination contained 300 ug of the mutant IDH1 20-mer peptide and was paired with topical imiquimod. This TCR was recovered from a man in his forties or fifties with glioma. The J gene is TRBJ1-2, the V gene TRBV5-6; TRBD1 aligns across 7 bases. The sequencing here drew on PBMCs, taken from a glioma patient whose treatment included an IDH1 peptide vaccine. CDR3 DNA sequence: TGTGCCAGCAGCCAAACAGGGGCCTTATTCTATGGCTACACCTTC. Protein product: CASSQTGALFYGYTF. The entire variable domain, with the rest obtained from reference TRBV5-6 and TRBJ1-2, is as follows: DAGVTQSPTHLIKTRGQQVTLRCSPKSGHDTVSWYQQALGQGPQFIFQYYEEEERQRGNFPDRFSGHQFPNYSSELNVNALLLGDSALYLCASSQTGALFYGYTFGSGTRLTVV.